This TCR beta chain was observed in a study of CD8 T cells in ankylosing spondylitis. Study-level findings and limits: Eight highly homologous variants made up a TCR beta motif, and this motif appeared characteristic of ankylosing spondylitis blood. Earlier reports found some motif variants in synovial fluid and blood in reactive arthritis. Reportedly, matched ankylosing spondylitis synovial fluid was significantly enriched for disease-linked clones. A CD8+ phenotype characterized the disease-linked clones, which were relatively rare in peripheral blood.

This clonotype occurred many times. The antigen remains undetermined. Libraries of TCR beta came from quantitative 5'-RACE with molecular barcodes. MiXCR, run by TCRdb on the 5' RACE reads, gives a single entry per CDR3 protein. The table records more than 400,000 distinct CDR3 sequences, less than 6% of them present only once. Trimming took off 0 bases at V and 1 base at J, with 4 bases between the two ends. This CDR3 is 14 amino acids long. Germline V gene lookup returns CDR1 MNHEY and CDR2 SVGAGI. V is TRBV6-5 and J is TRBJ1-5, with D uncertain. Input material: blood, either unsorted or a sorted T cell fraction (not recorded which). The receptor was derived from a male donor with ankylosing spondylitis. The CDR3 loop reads CASSYSRSNQPQHF. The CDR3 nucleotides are TGTGCCAGCAGTTACTCGCGCAGCAATCAGCCCCAGCATTTT.